The entry below gives a single TCR beta chain sequence along with its context. When the RNA was reverse transcribed, random hexamers were used with an input of 0.5 to 1 ug. MiXCR, applied by TCRdb to the immunoSEQ multiplex PCR reads, yields one record per CDR3 protein. The repertoire consists of about 180,000 distinct CDR3 sequences, with 94% occurring once and the leading ten covering 0.12%. This sample stems from a study of CD8 T cells in Susac syndrome. Across the study: When their blood was taken, patients with Susac syndrome were therapy-naive, taking corticosteroids, or taking intravenous immunoglobulin alone.

Germline loops: CDR1 MNHNS, CDR2 SASEGT. The CDR3 contains 16 residues. Losses at the gene ends were 4 bases for V and 4 bases for J; bases not matched to a gene: 10. The chain employs TRBV6-1 and TRBJ1-2; 9 nucleotides agree with TRBD1. Sequencing was done on a sample of CD4+ T cells from PBMCs. The origin of this receptor is a human donor with Susac syndrome. CDR3 protein: CASSARDREVAYGYTF. DNA of the CDR3: TGTGCCAGCAGTGCTAGGGACAGGGAAGTGGCCTATGGCTACACCTTC.